One and the same sample provided the 5 T cell receptor beta chains below, sequenced in a study of spatial heterogeneity in lung cancer. Documented time point: sample taken at primary tumor resection. No cells were sorted before sequencing. The whole RNA sequenced was extracted from tumor, nontumor lung or frozen PBMC. TCRdb itself ran the 5' RACE reads through MiXCR, one entry per CDR3 protein. The sample yields approximately 81,000 distinct CDR3 sequences, around 12% seen once. Sequences were derived from PBMCs, sampled at surgery. The receptor source for this set is a male donor with early-stage non-small cell lung cancer.

The chain links TRBV5-6 to TRBJ1-5; D is undetermined. Germline-derived CDR1 and CDR2 are SGHDT and YYEEEE. V was shortened by 0 bases and J by 9 bases, with 10 bases between the two germline ends. CDR3 size: 13 residues. The CDR3 here is CASSLGQPGPQHF. Written as DNA, the CDR3 is TGTGCCAGCAGCTTGGGGCAGCCGGGGCCCCAGCATTTT.

The V call is TRBV10-3, the J call TRBJ1-1; 8 nucleotides agree with TRBD1. This CDR3 has 14 residues. Per germline, CDR1 ENHRY and CDR2 SYGVKD. Losses at the gene ends were 8 bases for V and 6 bases for J; bases not matched to a gene: 11. The CDR3 is CAIGTGGTGAEAFF. The CDR3 DNA sequence: TGTGCCATCGGTACAGGGGGAACGGGGGCTGAAGCTTTCTTT.

The rearrangement uses TRBV27 and TRBJ2-7; 11 bases are shared with TRBD2. V lost 6 bases and J lost 4; bases outside the gene matches: 2. The CDR3 consists of 13 residues. Germline CDR1 MNHEY, CDR2 SMNVEV (reference sequence). Here the CDR3 DNA reads TGTGCCAGCAGCACTAGCGGGGGATACGAGCAGTACTTC. Its translation is CASSTSGGYEQYF.

The chain is built from TRBV12-3 or TRBV12-4 and TRBJ1-2, with D uncertain. This CDR3 region has 15 residues. The ends were cut back, 2 bases at V and 0 bases at J, with 10 bases in the middle. CDR3 sequence: CASSLPGRTNYGYTF. CDR3 sequence (DNA): TGTGCCAGCAGTTTACCCGGACGGACTAACTATGGCTACACCTTC.

This clonotype was seen a handful of times. The gene calls are TRBV3-1 and TRBJ2-1, with 7 positions matching TRBD2. The germline CDR1 and CDR2 sequences are LGHDT and YNNKEL (reference sequence). The CDR3 has 17 residues. After removal of 4 bases from V and 0 bases from J, the junction contained 9 bases not matched to a gene. The CDR3: CASSLRPSGLSYNEQFF. The CDR3 DNA is TGTGCCAGCAGCCTTCGACCTAGCGGCCTCTCCTACAATGAGCAGTTCTTC.